These 6 T cell receptor beta chains share one sample of origin, sequenced in a study of blood T cells in healthy people across ages. A second about 7 to 11 cycle PCR used barcoded and J-beta primers. TCRdb redid the calling of the 5' RACE reads with MiXCR, one entry per CDR3 protein. The sample records 850,000 to 1,300,000 distinct CDR3 sequences, 45% being singletons. Sequencing used blood. These receptors came from a woman aged 55-69 years in good health.

The chain couples TRBV6-6 to TRBJ2-1, with 12 nucleotides matching TRBD2. In germline, CDR1 is MNHNY, CDR2 SVGAGI (reference sequence). After removal of 0 bases from V and 9 bases from J, the junction contained 6 bases not matched to a gene. The CDR3 contains 16 residues. CDR3: CASSYSTSGSGVEQFF. In DNA, the CDR3 is TGTGCCAGCAGTTACTCGACTAGCGGGAGTGGAGTTGAGCAGTTCTTC.

V is TRBV20-1 and J is TRBJ2-5; D call uncertain. With 2 bases removed from V and 4 bases from J, the gap between germline ends came to 2 bases. CDR3 length: 10 residues. From germline, CDR1 is DFQATT and CDR2 SNEGSKA (reference sequence). This chain's CDR3 is CSARLETQYF. In nucleotides, the CDR3 is TGCAGTGCTAGACTAGAGACCCAGTACTTC.

This chain connects TRBV5-1 to TRBJ1-1; no definite D call. V lost 1 base, J lost 3 bases, and 13 bases lay in between. Germline CDR1 reads SGHRS; CDR2 reads YFSETQ. The CDR3 is 15 residues long. The DNA for the CDR3 is TGCGCCAGCAGCTTGATGAGTTCGCCAGACACTGAAGCTTTCTTT. As protein: CASSLMSSPDTEAFF. Full variable domain (outside the CDR3, taken from reference TRBV5-1 and TRBJ1-1): KAGVTQTPRYLIKTRGQQVTLSCSPISGHRSVSWYQQTPGQGLQFLFEYFSETQRNKGNFPGRFSGRQFSNSRSEMNVSTLELGDSALYLCASSLMSSPDTEAFFGQGTRLTVV.

This chain joins TRBV20-1 and TRBJ2-1; TRBD1 is a possible D gene (5 bases). Trimming shortened V by 4 bases and J by 3 bases, and 13 bases separated the two germline ends. CDR1 DFQATT and CDR2 SNEGSKA come from the germline V gene (reference sequence). The CDR3 runs to 14 residues. CDR3 nucleotides: TGCAGTGCTAAAGACAGTCACCTCTACAATGAGCAGTTCTTC. Protein sequence: CSAKDSHLYNEQFF.

This clonotype has just a few counts. This chain uses TRBV4-2 with TRBJ1-6, with unresolved D. CDR3 length: 12 amino acids. Trimming took 4 bases from V and 10 from J, leaving 8 bases between them. The germline CDR1 and CDR2 sequences are LGHNA and YNFKEQ. The CDR3 sequence is CASSPLGSPLHF. Written as DNA, the CDR3 is TGTGCCAGCAGCCCCTTGGGATCACCCCTCCACTTT.

This sequence joins TRBV29-1 and TRBJ2-4, with a possible D match to TRBD1 (7 bases). V lost 7 bases to trimming and J lost 0 bases, with 16 bases between them. The germline gives CDR1 SQVTM, CDR2 ANQGSEA. The CDR3 spans 15 residues. The chain's CDR3 is CSGGNRGLAKNIQYF. DNA for the CDR3: TGCAGCGGCGGGAACAGGGGACTAGCCAAAAACATTCAGTACTTC.